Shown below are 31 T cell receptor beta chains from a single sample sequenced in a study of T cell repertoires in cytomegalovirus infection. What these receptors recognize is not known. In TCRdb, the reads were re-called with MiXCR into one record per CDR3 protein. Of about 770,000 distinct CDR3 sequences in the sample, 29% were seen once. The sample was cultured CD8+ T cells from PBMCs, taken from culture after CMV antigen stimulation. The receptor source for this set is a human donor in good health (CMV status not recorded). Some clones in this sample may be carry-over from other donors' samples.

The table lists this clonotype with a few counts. CDR3 sequence (DNA): TGTGCCAGCAGCCTTTACGCAGATACGCAGTATTTT. Translating gives CASSLYADTQYF. The V call is TRBV7-9, the J call TRBJ2-3; no clear D. The CDR3 length is 12 residues. Germline V gives CDR1 SEHNR, CDR2 FQNEAQ (reference sequence). The V and J ends lost 5 bases and 4 bases respectively, with 7 bases between them.

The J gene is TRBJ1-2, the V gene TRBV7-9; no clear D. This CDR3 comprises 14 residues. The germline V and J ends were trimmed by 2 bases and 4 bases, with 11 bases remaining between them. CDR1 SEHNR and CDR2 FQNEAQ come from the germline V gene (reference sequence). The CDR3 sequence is CASSLTPMGYGYTF. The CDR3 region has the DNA TGTGCCAGCAGCTTAACACCCATGGGCTATGGCTACACCTTC.

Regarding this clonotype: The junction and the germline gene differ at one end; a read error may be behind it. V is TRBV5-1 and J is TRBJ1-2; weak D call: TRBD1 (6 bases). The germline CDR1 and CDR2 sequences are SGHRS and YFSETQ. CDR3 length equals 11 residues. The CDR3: CASSLGPGHSF. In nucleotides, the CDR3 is TGCGCCAGCAGCTTGGGACCGGGACACTCCTTC.

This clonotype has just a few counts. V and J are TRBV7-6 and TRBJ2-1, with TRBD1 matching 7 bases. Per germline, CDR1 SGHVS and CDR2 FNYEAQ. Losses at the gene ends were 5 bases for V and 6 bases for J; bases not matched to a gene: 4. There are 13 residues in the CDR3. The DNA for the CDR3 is TGTGCCAGCAGCATACGACAGGGCAATGAGCAGTTCTTC. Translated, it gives CASSIRQGNEQFF.

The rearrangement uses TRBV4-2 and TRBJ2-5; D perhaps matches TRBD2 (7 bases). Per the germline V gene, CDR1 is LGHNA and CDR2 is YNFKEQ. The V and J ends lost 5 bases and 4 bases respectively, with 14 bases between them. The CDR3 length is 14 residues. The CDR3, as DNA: TGTGCCAGCAGCAAGGGGGGGGGGGGAGAGACCCAGTACTTC. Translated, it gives CASSKGGGGETQYF.

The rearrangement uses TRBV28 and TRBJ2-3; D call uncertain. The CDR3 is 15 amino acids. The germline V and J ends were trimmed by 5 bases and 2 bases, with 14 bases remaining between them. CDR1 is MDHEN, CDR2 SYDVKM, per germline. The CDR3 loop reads CASSQNRRNTDTQYF. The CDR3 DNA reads TGTGCCAGCAGTCAGAACAGACGAAACACAGATACGCAGTATTTT.

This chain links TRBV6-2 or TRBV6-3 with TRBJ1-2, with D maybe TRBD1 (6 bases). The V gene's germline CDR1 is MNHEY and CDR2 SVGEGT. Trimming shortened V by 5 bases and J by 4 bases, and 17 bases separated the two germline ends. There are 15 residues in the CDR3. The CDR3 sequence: CASSQLRDTFYGYTF. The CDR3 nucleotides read TGTGCCAGCAGTCAACTCCGGGACACCTTCTATGGCTACACCTTC.

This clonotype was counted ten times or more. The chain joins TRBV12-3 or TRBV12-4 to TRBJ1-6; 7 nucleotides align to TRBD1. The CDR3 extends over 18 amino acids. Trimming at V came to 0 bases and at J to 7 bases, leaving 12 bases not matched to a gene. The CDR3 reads CASSLARGLTGKNSPLHF. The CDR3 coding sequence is TGTGCCAGCAGTTTAGCGCGGGGTTTGACAGGGAAAAATTCACCCCTCCACTTT.

CDR3 region: CASSLSDGGTYNEQFF. Here the CDR3 DNA reads TGTGCCAGCAGTTTAAGCGACGGGGGCACGTACAATGAGCAGTTCTTC. The genes are TRBV27 and TRBJ2-1; perhaps D is TRBD1 or TRBD2 (6 bases each). The CDR3 runs to 16 residues. Germline lookup yields CDR1 MNHEY and CDR2 SMNVEV (reference sequence). V lost 2 bases and J lost 4, with 15 bases in between.

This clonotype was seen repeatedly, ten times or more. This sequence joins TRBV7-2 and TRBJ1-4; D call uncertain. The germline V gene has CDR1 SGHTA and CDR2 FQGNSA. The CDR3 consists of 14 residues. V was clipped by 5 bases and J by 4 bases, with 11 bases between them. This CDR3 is CASSGRVGNEKLFF. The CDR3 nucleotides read TGTGCCAGCAGCGGCCGCGTCGGTAATGAAAAACTGTTTTTT.

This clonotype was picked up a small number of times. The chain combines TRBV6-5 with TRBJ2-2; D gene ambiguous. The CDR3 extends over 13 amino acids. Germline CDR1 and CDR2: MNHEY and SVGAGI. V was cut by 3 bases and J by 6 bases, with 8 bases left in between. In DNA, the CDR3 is TGTGCCAGCAGTTATCGGCGGTCCGGGGAGCTGTTTTTT. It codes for CASSYRRSGELFF.

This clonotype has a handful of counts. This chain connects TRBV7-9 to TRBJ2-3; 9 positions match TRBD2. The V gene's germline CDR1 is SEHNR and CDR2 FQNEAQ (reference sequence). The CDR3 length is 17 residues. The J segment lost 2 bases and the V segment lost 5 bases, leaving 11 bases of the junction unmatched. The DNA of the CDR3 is TGTGCCAGCAGCCCTGGGGGGCTAGCGGGACCCACAGATACGCAGTATTTT. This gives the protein CASSPGGLAGPTDTQYF.

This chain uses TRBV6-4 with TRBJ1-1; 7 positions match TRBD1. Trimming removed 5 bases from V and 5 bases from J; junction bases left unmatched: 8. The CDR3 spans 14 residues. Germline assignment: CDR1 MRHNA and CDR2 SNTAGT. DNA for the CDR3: TGTGCCAGCAGTCGATTCCAGGGGGAGACTGAAGCTTTCTTT. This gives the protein CASSRFQGETEAFF.

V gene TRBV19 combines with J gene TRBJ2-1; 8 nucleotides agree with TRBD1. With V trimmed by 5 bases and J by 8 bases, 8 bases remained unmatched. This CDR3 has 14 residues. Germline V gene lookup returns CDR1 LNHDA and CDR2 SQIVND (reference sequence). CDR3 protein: CASSADRVGDEQFF. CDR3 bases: TGTGCCAGTAGTGCGGACAGGGTAGGCGATGAGCAGTTCTTC.

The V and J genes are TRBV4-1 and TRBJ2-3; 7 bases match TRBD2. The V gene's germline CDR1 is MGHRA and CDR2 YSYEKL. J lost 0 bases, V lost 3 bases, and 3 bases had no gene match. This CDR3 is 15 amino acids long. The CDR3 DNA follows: TGCGCCAGCAGCCAGGGAGGGTCTAGCACAGATACGCAGTATTTT. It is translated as CASSQGGSSTDTQYF.

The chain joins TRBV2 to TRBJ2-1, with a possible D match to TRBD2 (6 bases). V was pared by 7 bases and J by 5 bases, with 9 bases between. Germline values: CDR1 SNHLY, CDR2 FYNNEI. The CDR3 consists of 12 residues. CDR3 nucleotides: TGTGCCAGCATACCGGGAGACAATGAGCAGTTCTTC. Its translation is CASIPGDNEQFF.

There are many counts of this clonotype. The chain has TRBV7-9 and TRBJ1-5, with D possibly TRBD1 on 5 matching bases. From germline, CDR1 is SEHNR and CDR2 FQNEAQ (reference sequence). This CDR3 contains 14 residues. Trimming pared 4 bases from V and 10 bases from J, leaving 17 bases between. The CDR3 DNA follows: TGTGCCAGCAGCTCTCGCCGGGACCCCGAACCCCAGCATTTT. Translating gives CASSSRRDPEPQHF.

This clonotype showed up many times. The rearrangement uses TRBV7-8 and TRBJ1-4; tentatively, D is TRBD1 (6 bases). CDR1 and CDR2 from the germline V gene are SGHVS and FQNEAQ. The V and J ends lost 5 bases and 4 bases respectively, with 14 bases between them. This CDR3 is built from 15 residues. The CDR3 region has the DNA TGTGCCAGCAGCCCACGGACAGAGTTTAATGAAAAACTGTTTTTT. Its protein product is CASSPRTEFNEKLFF.

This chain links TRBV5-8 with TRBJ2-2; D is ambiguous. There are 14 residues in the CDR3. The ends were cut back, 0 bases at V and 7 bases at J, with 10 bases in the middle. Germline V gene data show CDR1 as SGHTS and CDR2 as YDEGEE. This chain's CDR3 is CASSLERAVGELFF. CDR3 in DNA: TGTGCCAGCAGCTTGGAAAGGGCGGTCGGGGAGCTGTTTTTT.

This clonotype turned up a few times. CDR3 residues: CASSFAGYYEQYF. CDR3 nucleotides: TGTGCCAGCAGCTTTGCCGGGTACTACGAGCAGTACTTC. The chain uses TRBV7-9 and TRBJ2-7; D gene unclear. Looked up from germline, CDR1 is SEHNR and CDR2 is FQNEAQ (reference sequence). V dropped 3 bases and J dropped 3 bases, with 9 bases sitting between them. The CDR3 length is 13 residues.

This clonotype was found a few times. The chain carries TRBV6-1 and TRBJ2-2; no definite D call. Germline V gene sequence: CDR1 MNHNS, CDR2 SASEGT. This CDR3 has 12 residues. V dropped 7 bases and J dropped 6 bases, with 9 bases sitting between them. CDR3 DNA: TGTGCCAGCAAGGCAGGCGCCGGGGAGCTGTTTTTT. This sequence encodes CASKAGAGELFF.

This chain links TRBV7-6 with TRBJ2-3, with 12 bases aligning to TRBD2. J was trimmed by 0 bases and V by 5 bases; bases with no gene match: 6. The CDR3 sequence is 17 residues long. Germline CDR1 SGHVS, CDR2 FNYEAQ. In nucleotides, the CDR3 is TGTGCCAGCAGCCCAGGACTAGCGGGGACGAGCACAGATACGCAGTATTTT. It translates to CASSPGLAGTSTDTQYF.

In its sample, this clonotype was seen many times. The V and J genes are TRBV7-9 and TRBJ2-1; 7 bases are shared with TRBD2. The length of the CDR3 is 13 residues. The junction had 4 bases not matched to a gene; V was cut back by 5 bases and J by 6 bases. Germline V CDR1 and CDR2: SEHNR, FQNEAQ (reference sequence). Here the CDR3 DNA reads TGTGCCAGCAGCATACCTAGCGGCAATGAGCAGTTCTTC. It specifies CASSIPSGNEQFF.

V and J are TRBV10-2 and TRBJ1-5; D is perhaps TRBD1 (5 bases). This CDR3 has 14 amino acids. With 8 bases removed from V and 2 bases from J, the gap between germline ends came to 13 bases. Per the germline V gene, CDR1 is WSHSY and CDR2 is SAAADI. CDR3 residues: CASDPRVGNQPQHF. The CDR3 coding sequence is TGCGCCAGCGACCCCAGGGTTGGCAATCAGCCCCAGCATTTT.

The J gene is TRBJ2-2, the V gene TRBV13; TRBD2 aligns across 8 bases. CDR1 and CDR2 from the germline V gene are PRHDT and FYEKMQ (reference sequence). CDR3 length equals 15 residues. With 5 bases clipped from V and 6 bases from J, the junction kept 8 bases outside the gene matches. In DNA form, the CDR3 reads TGTGCCAGCAGCCCTCCGGGGGGGCGCCCCGGGGAGCTGTTTTTT. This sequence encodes CASSPPGGRPGELFF.

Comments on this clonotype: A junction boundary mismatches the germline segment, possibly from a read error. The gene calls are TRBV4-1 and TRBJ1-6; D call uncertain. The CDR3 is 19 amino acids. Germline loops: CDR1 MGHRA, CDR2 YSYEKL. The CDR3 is CASSQDPILGGEFDSPFHF. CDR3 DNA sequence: TGCGCCAGCAGCCAAGACCCCATCCTGGGAGGCGAGTTTGATTCACCCTTCCACTTT.

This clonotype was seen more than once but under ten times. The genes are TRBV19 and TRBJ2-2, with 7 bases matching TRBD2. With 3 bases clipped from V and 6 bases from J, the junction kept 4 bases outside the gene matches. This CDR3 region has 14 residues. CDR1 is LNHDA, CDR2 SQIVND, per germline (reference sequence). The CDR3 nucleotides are TGTGCCAGTAGTATTAGACTAGCCGCCGGGGAGCTGTTTTTT. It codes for CASSIRLAAGELFF.

The CDR3 spells CSAHQRDRGTGELFF. The CDR3 DNA reads TGCAGTGCCCACCAGAGAGATAGGGGAACCGGGGAGCTGTTTTTT. The genes are TRBV20-1 and TRBJ2-2; perhaps TRBD1 as D (5 bases). Trimming removed 6 bases from V and 5 bases from J, with 19 bases in between. CDR1 and CDR2 from the germline V gene are DFQATT and SNEGSKA (reference sequence). This CDR3 region has 15 residues.

The DNA of the CDR3 is TGTGCCAGCAGTTCCGGGGGGCTCTCGCAGTATTTT. It translates to CASSSGGLSQYF. The J gene is TRBJ2-3, the V gene TRBV27, with D perhaps TRBD2 (7 bases). The CDR3 has 12 amino acids. The germline V gene encodes CDR1 MNHEY and CDR2 SMNVEV (reference sequence). Trimming cost V 4 bases and J 10 bases, with 12 bases left between them.

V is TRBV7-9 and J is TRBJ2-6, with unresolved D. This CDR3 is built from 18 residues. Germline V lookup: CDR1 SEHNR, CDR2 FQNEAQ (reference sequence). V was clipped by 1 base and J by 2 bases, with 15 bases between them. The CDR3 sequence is CASSLVPGAATGANVLTF. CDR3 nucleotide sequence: TGTGCCAGCAGCTTAGTTCCGGGCGCGGCCACTGGGGCCAACGTCCTGACTTTC. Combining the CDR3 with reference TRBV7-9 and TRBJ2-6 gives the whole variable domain DTGVSQNPRHKITKRGQNVTFRCDPISEHNRLYWYRQTLGQGPEFLTYFQNEAQLEKSRLLSDRFSAERPKGSFSTLEIQRTEQGDSAMYLCASSLVPGAATGANVLTFGAGSRLTVL.

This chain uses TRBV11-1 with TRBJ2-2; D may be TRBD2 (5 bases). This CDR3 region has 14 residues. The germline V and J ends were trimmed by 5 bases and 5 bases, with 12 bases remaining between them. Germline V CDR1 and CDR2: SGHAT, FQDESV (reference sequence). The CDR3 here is CASSPGWRTGELFF. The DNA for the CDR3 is TGTGCCAGCAGCCCCGGGTGGAGGACCGGGGAGCTGTTTTTT.